The clone carrying this TCR beta chain has more than one count but fewer than ten. Its matching antigen is unknown. This sample was taken from a study of read filtering for tumor transcriptome and immune sequencing. Study-wide context: Mean patient age was 65.9 years, range about 45 to 85; 17 male, around 14 female. Per sample, TCR-region reads ranged about 4 to 11 million by IR-seq, about 75 to 1,300 by RNA-seq. Study outcomes and limitations: Compared with RNA-seq, IR-seq gave much higher clonotype depth and reliability.

From around 0.4 ug of RNA, a library with molecular barcoded alpha/delta and beta/gamma adaptors was made. TCRdb recomputed calls from the reads with MiXCR, one row per CDR3 protein. In the table there are about 47,000 distinct CDR3 sequences, approximately 12% of which are singletons. Trimming took off 3 bases at V and 1 base at J, with 19 bases between the two ends. The CDR3 is 17 amino acids. The V gene's germline CDR1 is SGHDT and CDR2 YYEEEE. The sequence derives from a donor aged 40 or over with multiple myeloma. The gene calls are TRBV5-6 and TRBJ1-2; perhaps TRBD1 as D (5 bases). The sequenced material came from a population of CD138-negative cells sorted from bone marrow. The CDR3 nucleotides read TGTGCCAGCAGCTCGGATCTCCGGGACGCTTATAACTATGGCTACACCTTC. This encodes CASSSDLRDAYNYGYTF.